This T cell receptor (beta chain) stems from a study of T cell responses to AZD1222 COVID-19 vaccine. The CDR3 covers 14 residues. From germline, CDR1 is SEHNR and CDR2 FQNEAQ (reference sequence). V lost 2 bases and J lost 12, with 16 bases in between. Sequenced by immunoSEQ multiplex PCR; TCRdb stores in-frame clones only, minus some. The sample lists roughly 100,000 clones; roughly 84% were seen once. Sequencing used peripheral blood, obtained on day 0 of AZD1222 vaccination. The TCR comes from an adult in good health. This chain links TRBV7-9 with TRBJ1-4; tentative D call: TRBD1 (5 bases). CDR3 in amino acids: CASSLQDTYGELFF. The CDR3 coding sequence is TGTGCCAGCAGCTTACAGGACACCTACGGAGAACTGTTTTTT.